These T cell receptor beta chains were read from a single sample in a study of naive and memory T cell subsets. TCRdb itself ran the UMI-ligation and nested PCR reads through MiXCR, one entry per CDR3 protein. The sample records about 90,000 distinct CDR3 sequences, more than 6.5% being singletons. The sequenced sample was central memory CD4+ T cells from blood. The source is a human donor in good health. Both conserved end residues are part of each CDR3. The D gene is left open where the match is weak. Only some rows state a clone size, as once, few, many or a class for expanded clones.

CDR3nt: TGCAGTGCTCAAGGGGACATATACGAGCAGTACTTC
CDR3aa: CSAQGDIYEQYF
abundance: many
d_gene: .
v_gene: TRBV20-1
j_gene: TRBJ2-7

CDR3nt: TGTGCCAGCAGTATTCTGACTAGCGGGGGCCTTAGCACAGATACGCAGTATTTT
CDR3aa: CASSILTSGGLSTDTQYF
abundance: .
d_gene: TRBD2
v_gene: TRBV25-1
j_gene: TRBJ2-3

CDR3nt: TGTGCCAGCAGCTCCGGGTTGGTCCGGGGGGATACAGATACGCAGTATTTT
CDR3aa: CASSSGLVRGDTDTQYF
abundance: many
d_gene: TRBD2
v_gene: TRBV7-2
j_gene: TRBJ2-3

CDR3nt: TGTGCCAGCAGTGACCCGGGACAGGGACCCTTAAAGAGGGAAGCTTTCTTT
CDR3aa: CASSDPGQGPLKREAFF
abundance: many
d_gene: TRBD1
v_gene: TRBV25-1
j_gene: TRBJ1-1

CDR3nt: TGTGCCAGCAGACTAGGGGGCCGAGACTATGGCTACACCTTC
CDR3aa: CASRLGGRDYGYTF
abundance: many
d_gene: TRBD1
v_gene: TRBV6-5
j_gene: TRBJ1-2

CDR3nt: TGTGCCAGCACCACCCCCCGGCACTGGAACACCGGGGAGCTGTTTTTT
CDR3aa: CASTTPRHWNTGELFF
abundance: few
d_gene: .
v_gene: TRBV7-8
j_gene: TRBJ2-2

CDR3nt: TGTGCCAGCAGTTTATTCAGTAACATTCAGTACTTC
CDR3aa: CASSLFSNIQYF
abundance: few
d_gene: .
v_gene: TRBV28
j_gene: TRBJ2-4

CDR3nt: TGTGCCAGCAGCCCTACCAACGAGGAAAAACTGTTTTTT
CDR3aa: CASSPTNEEKLFF
abundance: many
d_gene: .
v_gene: TRBV11-1
j_gene: TRBJ1-4

CDR3nt: TGTGCCAGCAGCTTAGGGGGAACTAGCGGGGGGGCCAGGACGCAGTATTTT
CDR3aa: CASSLGGTSGGARTQYF
abundance: .
d_gene: TRBD2
v_gene: TRBV7-2
j_gene: TRBJ2-3

CDR3nt: TGTGCCAGCAGTTTAATGGACTCTGAAAAACTGTTTTTT
CDR3aa: CASSLMDSEKLFF
abundance: many
d_gene: .
v_gene: TRBV27
j_gene: TRBJ1-4

CDR3nt: TGTGCCAGTAGTCCGGGACAAGGGCTCGGCGAGCAGTACTTC
CDR3aa: CASSPGQGLGEQYF
abundance: .
d_gene: .
v_gene: TRBV19
j_gene: TRBJ2-7

CDR3nt: TGTGCCAGCAGCTTAGGGACAGGGTTCTTCACCGGGGAGCTGTTTTTT
CDR3aa: CASSLGTGFFTGELFF
abundance: .
d_gene: TRBD1
v_gene: TRBV7-9
j_gene: TRBJ2-2

CDR3nt: TGCAGCGTTGTTTGGGAGGGGCTTTCCTACAATGAGCAGTTCTTC
CDR3aa: CSVVWEGLSYNEQFF
abundance: .
d_gene: TRBD2
v_gene: TRBV29-1
j_gene: TRBJ2-1

CDR3nt: TGTGCCAGCAGCTTAGCGCGGGGCATTGGCACAGATACGCAGTATTTT
CDR3aa: CASSLARGIGTDTQYF
abundance: many
d_gene: .
v_gene: TRBV7-9
j_gene: TRBJ2-3

CDR3nt: TGCGCCAGCATGCTAGCTGAGACTGAAGCTTTCTTT
CDR3aa: CASMLAETEAFF
abundance: many
d_gene: .
v_gene: TRBV10-2
j_gene: TRBJ1-1

CDR3nt: TGTGCCAGCAGCTTAATGGGTCCCACGCTTTCTGGGGCCAACGTCCTGACTTTC
CDR3aa: CASSLMGPTLSGANVLTF
abundance: .
d_gene: .
v_gene: TRBV7-2
j_gene: TRBJ2-6

CDR3nt: TGTGCCAGCAGTTTCTCACGGACTAGCTTATCAGATACGCAGTATTTT
CDR3aa: CASSFSRTSLSDTQYF
abundance: .
d_gene: TRBD2
v_gene: TRBV28
j_gene: TRBJ2-3

CDR3nt: TGTGCCAGCAGCTTGGCGGGGTCGAACACCGGGGAGCTGTTTTTT
CDR3aa: CASSLAGSNTGELFF
abundance: many
d_gene: .
v_gene: TRBV7-9
j_gene: TRBJ2-2

CDR3nt: TGTGCCAGCAGCCTAACCCAGGGGGCTTCTGGAAACACCATATATTTT
CDR3aa: CASSLTQGASGNTIYF
abundance: many
d_gene: TRBD1
v_gene: TRBV7-9
j_gene: TRBJ1-3

CDR3nt: TGTGCCAGCAGTGTTCAGGTTCCTGCATACAATGAGCAGTTCTTC
CDR3aa: CASSVQVPAYNEQFF
abundance: .
d_gene: .
v_gene: TRBV6-1
j_gene: TRBJ2-1

CDR3nt: TGTGCCAGCAGCTCGGCTCAAAAGGGCTATGGCTACACCTTC
CDR3aa: CASSSAQKGYGYTF
abundance: .
d_gene: .
v_gene: TRBV5-4
j_gene: TRBJ1-2

CDR3nt: TGTGCCAGCAGCGGGACAGCAGAAAACACTGAAGCTTTCTTT
CDR3aa: CASSGTAENTEAFF
abundance: .
d_gene: TRBD1
v_gene: TRBV5-5
j_gene: TRBJ1-1

CDR3nt: TGTGCCAGCAGTTCCAACAGGGCCAGGACTGGGGCCAACGTCCTGACTTTC
CDR3aa: CASSSNRARTGANVLTF
abundance: few
d_gene: .
v_gene: TRBV12-3/TRBV12-4
j_gene: TRBJ2-6

CDR3nt: TGTGCCAGCAGCTTAGAACGGCAATCGGAAAAACTGTTTTTT
CDR3aa: CASSLERQSEKLFF
abundance: many
d_gene: .
v_gene: TRBV7-2
j_gene: TRBJ1-4

CDR3nt: TGTGCCAGCAGCGTGGGACTAGCGAACTCCTACGAGCAGTACTTC
CDR3aa: CASSVGLANSYEQYF
abundance: .
d_gene: TRBD2
v_gene: TRBV5-4
j_gene: TRBJ2-7

CDR3nt: TGTGCCACCCAAGGGGGGCCCGCAGATACGCAGTATTTT
CDR3aa: CATQGGPADTQYF
abundance: .
d_gene: .
v_gene: TRBV18
j_gene: TRBJ2-3

CDR3nt: TGTGCCAGCACCCGAGGGGGGATAGGTTCGGGCACTGAAGCTTTCTTT
CDR3aa: CASTRGGIGSGTEAFF
abundance: many
d_gene: .
v_gene: TRBV7-9
j_gene: TRBJ1-1

CDR3nt: TGTGCCAGCAGTTTAAGGACGACTAGCACAGATACGCAGTATTTT
CDR3aa: CASSLRTTSTDTQYF
abundance: .
d_gene: .
v_gene: TRBV27
j_gene: TRBJ2-3

CDR3nt: TGTGCCAGCAGCCATACCTACGAGCAGTACTTC
CDR3aa: CASSHTYEQYF
abundance: .
d_gene: .
v_gene: TRBV12-3/TRBV12-4
j_gene: TRBJ2-7

CDR3nt: TGTGCCAGTACTCCCGGGGGGCGAGAGCAAGAGACCCAGTACTTC
CDR3aa: CASTPGGREQETQYF
abundance: many
d_gene: .
v_gene: TRBV19
j_gene: TRBJ2-5

CDR3nt: TGTGCCAGCAGTCCCCCTCCTGCGGGGGGCTCCAAAGAGACCCAGTACTTC
CDR3aa: CASSPPPAGGSKETQYF
abundance: many
d_gene: TRBD2
v_gene: TRBV28
j_gene: TRBJ2-5

CDR3nt: TGCGCCAGCAGCGGAGCCGTCTGGCATCCTACGTCGAACTCACCCCTCCACTTT
CDR3aa: CASSGAVWHPTSNSPLHF
abundance: many
d_gene: .
v_gene: TRBV5-1
j_gene: TRBJ1-6

CDR3nt: TGCGCCAGCAGCCAAGATCACAGCGGGAGTCGCGAGCAGTACTTC
CDR3aa: CASSQDHSGSREQYF
abundance: many
d_gene: TRBD2
v_gene: TRBV4-3
j_gene: TRBJ2-7